The 26 T cell receptor beta chains below come from one sample, sequenced in a study of breast tumors, draining lymph nodes, adjacent tissues. TCRdb re-called the multiplex PCR reads through MiXCR, storing one row per CDR3 protein. The sample records 85,000 to 120,000 distinct CDR3 sequences, about 29% being singletons. Breast cancer patients provided tissue from their axillary draining lymph nodes. The sample consisted of axillary lymph node tissue. All receptors derive from a female donor with breast cancer. Some clones in this sample may be carry-over from other donors' samples.

This clonotype was detected many times. This rearrangement joins TRBV3-1 to TRBJ1-6, with D unclear. CDR3 length: 17 residues. Trimming pared 8 bases from V and 0 bases from J, leaving 17 bases between. Germline assignment: CDR1 LGHDT and CDR2 YNNKEL (reference sequence). In DNA, the CDR3 is TGTGCCAGCTCGATCACCGGGCTTAACTCCTATAATTCACCCCTCCACTTT. Translating it yields CASSITGLNSYNSPLHF.

This clonotype appeared a single time. This likely comes from a read error, as the CDR3 has no conserved phenylalanine or tryptophan at its end. V usage is TRBV5-1 and J usage is TRBJ1-2, with TRBD1 as a possible D gene (5 bases). The V end was cut by 3 bases, the J end by 8 bases, with 17 bases between. Germline V gene lookup returns CDR1 SGHRS and CDR2 YFSETQ. The CDR3 has 14 residues. The CDR3 DNA is TGCGCCAGCAGCTCGGGGCAGGGAGTCTCCGGCTACACCTAC. Translation gives CASSSGQGVSGYTY.

V and J are TRBV7-8 and TRBJ2-5; 10 nucleotides line up with TRBD2. J gave up 6 bases and V 8 bases, and 12 bases lay outside the gene matches. The CDR3 sequence is 15 residues long. Germline V gene data show CDR1 as SGHVS and CDR2 as FQNEAQ. The CDR3 reads CASGLERGGRQTQYF. The CDR3, as DNA: TGTGCCAGCGGCCTCGAGCGGGGGGGCCGCCAGACCCAGTACTTC.

This clonotype has at least ten counts. The genes are TRBV24-1 and TRBJ2-7; no clear D. The germline V gene encodes CDR1 KGHDR and CDR2 SFDVKD. Trimming removed 5 bases at V and 5 bases at J, with 6 bases between. The CDR3 spans 11 residues. The chain's CDR3 is CATSASNEQYF. The CDR3 DNA is TGTGCCACCAGTGCTTCTAACGAGCAGTACTTC.

The gene calls are TRBV19 and TRBJ1-2; TRBD1 matches at 10 bases. Germline V gene lookup returns CDR1 LNHDA and CDR2 SQIVND (reference sequence). Unmatched junction bases numbered 12, after V lost 4 bases and J lost 7 bases. The CDR3 is made up of 16 amino acids. As DNA, the CDR3 is TGTGCCAGTAGTACCCCGGGACAGGGGAATGTTCTTGGCTACACCTTC. Its protein is CASSTPGQGNVLGYTF.

This clonotype came up many times. The gene calls are TRBV24-1 and TRBJ2-3; no clear D. Germline lookup yields CDR1 KGHDR and CDR2 SFDVKD. V was shortened by 1 base and J by 3 bases, with 7 bases between the two germline ends. The CDR3 has 14 amino acids. CDR3 coding DNA: TGTGCCACCAGTGATTTAGCCAGTACAGATACGCAGTATTTT. It yields the protein CATSDLASTDTQYF.

V gene TRBV20-1 combines with J gene TRBJ2-3; 9 nucleotides align to TRBD2. The CDR3 totals 15 residues. Per the germline V gene, CDR1 is DFQATT and CDR2 is SNEGSKA (reference sequence). V lost 3 bases and J lost 9; bases outside the gene matches: 13. CDR3 loop: CSARRLAGYTNTQYF. The CDR3 DNA follows: TGCAGTGCTAGGAGGCTAGCGGGGTACACAAACACGCAGTATTTT.

This clonotype was observed many times. Sequence at one end of the junction differs from germline and may be a read error. The chain recombines TRBV20-1 with TRBJ2-2; D is perhaps TRBD1 (6 bases). The CDR3 runs 16 residues. Germline lookup yields CDR1 DFQATT and CDR2 SNEGSKA (reference sequence). Here the CDR3 reads CSAQDPRQAKTGELFF. The CDR3 DNA sequence: TGCAGTGCCCAAGACCCTCGACAGGCGAAGACCGGGGAGCTGTTTTTT.

Ten or more counts support this clonotype. J is TRBJ1-5 and V is TRBV7-8; D perhaps matches TRBD1 (5 bases). This CDR3 is 15 amino acids long. Germline V gene data show CDR1 as SGHVS and CDR2 as FQNEAQ. The ends were cut back, 2 bases at V and 1 base at J, with 9 bases in the middle. The CDR3 loop is CASSLLGHSNQPQHF. For the CDR3, the DNA is TGTGCCAGCAGCTTATTGGGGCACAGCAATCAGCCCCAGCATTTT.

In its sample, this clonotype was seen many times. This chain joins TRBV4-1 and TRBJ1-3, with unresolved D. The CDR3 extends over 15 amino acids. CDR1 is MGHRA and CDR2 is YSYEKL in the germline V gene. V lost 0 bases and J 2 bases, leaving 8 bases between the germline ends. The CDR3 region has the DNA TGCGCCAGCAGCCAAGATACCGGGGCTGGAAACACCATATATTTT. Residues: CASSQDTGAGNTIYF.

The table lists this clonotype with many counts. The V gene is TRBV5-6, the J gene TRBJ2-7; 7 bases are shared with TRBD1. Germline assignment: CDR1 SGHDT and CDR2 YYEEEE. Germline trimming cut 0 bases from V and 2 bases from J; bases unmatched to any gene: 5. This CDR3 region has 15 residues. CDR3: CASSLARGRAYEQYF. In DNA form, the CDR3 reads TGTGCCAGCAGCTTGGCAAGGGGGCGCGCCTACGAGCAGTACTTC.

This clonotype was counted a few times. One base away lies a much larger clone, so this may be a sequencing read error. The DNA is left out, because the CDR3 cannot be placed on it with certainty; the CDR3 is given as TCRdb lists it. The chain combines TRBV19 with TRBJ1-2. The CDR3 spans 18 residues, counting both ends. In germline, CDR1 is LNHDA, CDR2 SQIVND (reference sequence). CDR3 region: CASSIDGTAQFFGYGSTF.

Note on this clonotype: Being one base from a much bigger clone, this may be a read error. The V gene is TRBV6-5, the J gene TRBJ2-7; TRBD2 matches at 7 bases. The germline V gene has CDR1 MNHEY and CDR2 SVGAGI. This CDR3 has 13 amino acids. The CDR3 region is CASSRGVSYKQYF. CDR3 DNA sequence: TGTGCCAGCAGTCGGGGGGTCTCCTACAAGCAGTACTTC.

Of note for this clonotype: This may come from a read error, since a much larger clone is one base off. The chain is built from TRBV6-2 or TRBV6-3 and TRBJ2-1; tentatively, D is TRBD2 (5 bases). CDR1 MNHEY and CDR2 SVGEGT come from the germline V gene. The CDR3 spans 13 residues. CDR3: CASRPSSYNGQFF. The DNA for the CDR3 is TGTGCCAGCAGACCTAGCTCCTACAATGGGCAGTTCTTC.

This clonotype was recorded many times. The chain joins TRBV28 to TRBJ2-7; D possibly corresponds to TRBD2 (5 bases). Germline V lookup: CDR1 MDHEN, CDR2 SYDVKM. This CDR3 is built from 12 residues. Trimming removed 7 bases at V and 4 bases at J, with 11 bases between. The CDR3 spells CASNAGFYEQYF. CDR3 bases: TGTGCCAGCAACGCGGGCTTTTACGAGCAGTACTTC.

This clonotype has only a few counts. A read error is possible here, since a much larger clone lies one base away. This sequence joins TRBV11-2 and TRBJ2-7, with D uncertain. Germline CDR1 and CDR2: SGHAT and FQNNGV. The CDR3 runs to 14 residues. Trimming removed 5 bases at V and 2 bases at J, with 13 bases between. The CDR3 reads CASSLHGDPYEQYF. CDR3 nucleotides: TGTGCCAGCAGCCTCCATGGAGACCCCTACGAGCAGTACTTC.

This clonotype came up many times. The V call is TRBV4-1, the J call TRBJ1-2; 11 positions agree with TRBD1. The CDR3 extends over 17 amino acids. Germline trimming cut 0 bases from V and 4 bases from J; bases unmatched to any gene: 7. The germline V gene encodes CDR1 MGHRA and CDR2 YSYEKL. CDR3 DNA: TGCGCCAGCAGCCAAGAGCCTGGGACAGGGGGTAGCTATGGCTACACCTTC. Amino acid sequence: CASSQEPGTGGSYGYTF.

A remark on this clonotype: This may come from a read error, since a much larger clone is one base off. The chain links TRBV9 to TRBJ2-5; 9 positions agree with TRBD2. The CDR3 sequence is 15 residues long. The germline CDR1 and CDR2 sequences are SGDLS and YYNGEE. The CDR3 loop is CASSVLAGYQETPYF. DNA for the CDR3: TGTGCCAGCAGCGTACTAGCGGGATATCAAGAGACCCCGTACTTC.

This clonotype came up many times. The V call is TRBV7-8, the J call TRBJ2-6; D gene uncertain. Trimming took 5 bases from V and 0 from J, leaving 11 bases between them. This CDR3 is built from 16 residues. Germline V gene data show CDR1 as SGHVS and CDR2 as FQNEAQ. Here the CDR3 DNA reads TGTGCCAGCAGCCGCAACCTGGGCTCTGGGGCCAACGTCCTGACTTTC. It yields the protein CASSRNLGSGANVLTF. Complete variable domain (other parts from reference TRBV7-8 and TRBJ2-6): GAGVSQSPRYKVAKRGQDVALRCDPISGHVSLFWYQQALGQGPEFLTYFQNEAQLDKSGLPSDRFFAERPEGSVSTLKIQRTQQEDSAVYLCASSRNLGSGANVLTFGAGSRLTVL.

In its sample, this clonotype was seen many times. The chain carries TRBV30 and TRBJ1-2, with 9 bases fitting TRBD1. This CDR3 region has 15 residues. Per the germline V gene, CDR1 is GTSNPN and CDR2 is SVGIG (reference sequence). V lost 1 base and J lost 5; bases outside the gene matches: 8. The CDR3 here is CAWSETGTGRYGYTF. The CDR3 DNA is TGTGCCTGGAGTGAAACCGGGACAGGGAGATATGGCTACACCTTC. The full variable domain, completed using reference TRBV30 and TRBJ1-2, is SQTIHQWPATLVQPVGSPLSLECTVEGTSNPNLYWYRQAAGRGLQLLFYSVGIGQISSEVPQNLSASRPQDRQFILSSKKLLLSDSGFYLCAWSETGTGRYGYTFGSGTRLTVV.

J is TRBJ2-3 and V is TRBV7-9; TRBD2 aligns across 9 bases. There are 15 residues in the CDR3. Germline lookup yields CDR1 SEHNR and CDR2 FQNEAQ (reference sequence). Trimming removed 4 bases from V and 5 bases from J; junction bases left unmatched: 7. Here the CDR3 reads CASSSVAGVIDTQYF. CDR3 coding DNA: TGTGCCAGCAGCTCGGTAGCGGGAGTTATAGATACGCAGTATTTT.

This clonotype has at least ten counts. The V and J genes are TRBV5-1 and TRBJ2-7; 7 bases fit TRBD2. There are 13 residues in the CDR3. Germline CDR1 is SGHRS and CDR2 is YFSETQ. V lost 3 bases, J lost 1 base, and 1 base stayed unmatched. CDR3 sequence: CASSSGGSYEQYF. DNA for the CDR3: TGCGCCAGCAGCTCCGGGGGGTCCTACGAGCAGTACTTC. The variable domain in full, completed from reference TRBV5-1 and TRBJ2-7, reads KAGVTQTPRYLIKTRGQQVTLSCSPISGHRSVSWYQQTPGQGLQFLFEYFSETQRNKGNFPGRFSGRQFSNSRSEMNVSTLELGDSALYLCASSSGGSYEQYFGPGTRLTVT.

As regards this clonotype: This may arise from a read error, as a much more abundant clone is one base away. The chain has TRBV14 and TRBJ2-1; D is unclear. The CDR3 covers 13 residues. Germline CDR1 and CDR2: SGHDN and FVKESK. In DNA form, the CDR3 reads TGTGCCAGCAGCTCTAACTGGTACACTGAGCAGTTCTTC. Protein sequence: CASSSNWYTEQFF.

This clonotype was recorded many times. The chain recombines TRBV15 with TRBJ2-3; perhaps TRBD2 as D (5 bases). Trimming removed 5 bases at V and 4 bases at J, with 19 bases between. This CDR3 has 16 residues. The germline V gene encodes CDR1 LNHNV and CDR2 YYDKDF (reference sequence). As DNA, the CDR3 is TGTGCCACCAGCCTCCCTCGCGTCGAGAGGGCAGATACGCAGTATTTT. This sequence encodes CATSLPRVERADTQYF.

In regard to this clonotype: A much larger clone lies a single base off, so this may be a read error. The chain is built from TRBV5-1 and TRBJ2-1; 8 bases map to TRBD1. The CDR3 covers 18 residues. CDR1 is SGHRS, CDR2 YFSETQ, per germline. This chain's CDR3 is CASSLTPRTGHSYNGQFF. The CDR3 DNA sequence: TGCGCCAGCAGCTTGACTCCCCGGACAGGGCACTCCTACAATGGGCAGTTCTTC.

Ten or more counts support this clonotype. This rearrangement joins TRBV6-6 to TRBJ1-3; D ambiguous. The ends were cut back, 0 bases at V and 0 bases at J, with 18 bases in the middle. The CDR3 is 19 amino acids. CDR1 is MNHNY, CDR2 SVGAGI, per germline (reference sequence). The chain's CDR3 is CASSYSARQAASSGNTIYF. CDR3 sequence (DNA): TGTGCCAGCAGTTACTCAGCTCGGCAGGCCGCAAGCTCTGGAAACACCATATATTTT.